Below are 12 T cell receptor beta chains sequenced from a single sample in a study of identical twins. TCRdb reprocessed the 5' RACE reads via MiXCR and lists one record per CDR3 protein. Here the sample spans 500,000 to 650,000 distinct CDR3 sequences, about 20% being singletons. A further study also used this sample, focusing on yellow fever vaccine responses in identical twins.

Sequenced input: CD4+ T cells sorted from blood. These receptor sequences come from a woman aged 18-35 years in good health.

This clonotype has a handful of counts. This chain links TRBV20-1 with TRBJ2-3; the D gene could be TRBD1 or TRBD2 (7 bases each). The germline V gene has CDR1 DFQATT and CDR2 SNEGSKA (reference sequence). Trimming shortened V by 0 bases and J by 0 bases, and 19 bases separated the two germline ends. This CDR3 contains 18 residues. For the CDR3, the DNA is TGCAGTGCTAGAGATCCGCAGGGGGGGGTAACTAGCACAGATACGCAGTATTTT. It specifies CSARDPQGGVTSTDTQYF.

V and J are TRBV19 and TRBJ2-5, with D perhaps TRBD1 or TRBD2 (6 bases each). The CDR3 consists of 17 residues. Per the germline V gene, CDR1 is LNHDA and CDR2 is SQIVND (reference sequence). Trimming shortened V by 3 bases and J by 3 bases, and 20 bases separated the two germline ends. CDR3 sequence reads: CASSIGGTTWAEETQYF. Written as DNA, the CDR3 is TGTGCCAGTAGTATTGGCGGGACAACCTGGGCCGAAGAGACCCAGTACTTC.

This clonotype appeared a few times. The junction departs from the called germline gene at one end, perhaps through a read error. The J gene is TRBJ2-7, the V gene TRBV12-5, with no clear D. Germline CDR1 is LGHNT and CDR2 is FRNRAP. This CDR3 spans 11 amino acids. The CDR3 DNA is TGTGCTAGTGCCCACAACTACGCACGGGACTTC. Protein product: CASAHNYARDF.

This clonotype occurred a few times. The chain uses TRBV5-1 and TRBJ2-5; D is tentatively TRBD1 or TRBD2 (5 bases each). The V gene's germline CDR1 is SGHRS and CDR2 YFSETQ. V shed 3 bases and J shed 3 bases, with 12 bases lying between them. This CDR3 contains 14 residues. This CDR3 reads CASSSARGEETQYF. Written as DNA, the CDR3 is TGCGCCAGCAGCTCCGCGCGAGGGGAAGAGACCCAGTACTTC.

This chain links TRBV18 with TRBJ2-1, with 12 bases identical to TRBD2. V dropped 5 bases and J dropped 0; count of bases not matched to a gene: 11. Germline V gives CDR1 KGHSH, CDR2 LQKENI. The CDR3 has 19 amino acids. CDR3 DNA sequence: TGTGCCAGCTCAGCACTAGCGGGAGGACCCCAGAGCTCCTACAATGAGCAGTTCTTC. Its translation is CASSALAGGPQSSYNEQFF.

This clonotype has a handful of counts. The rearrangement uses TRBV5-1 and TRBJ2-1; D is perhaps TRBD2 (6 bases). Germline CDR1 SGHRS, CDR2 YFSETQ. This CDR3 spans 15 amino acids. The ends were cut back, 2 bases at V and 4 bases at J, with 13 bases in the middle. The CDR3 DNA is TGCGCCAGCAGCTTTTCTCCTAGCGAGTACAATGAGCAGTTCTTC. It encodes CASSFSPSEYNEQFF.

The rearrangement joins TRBV4-1 to TRBJ1-6; D gene ambiguous. Germline V CDR1 and CDR2: MGHRA, YSYEKL. V shed 1 base and J shed 13 bases, with 11 bases lying between them. The CDR3 has 13 residues. The chain's CDR3 is CASSQGGVLPLHF. The CDR3 DNA sequence: TGCGCCAGCAGCCAAGGTGGGGTTTTGCCCCTCCACTTT.

V is TRBV20-1 and J is TRBJ1-2, with D hard to call. V lost 3 bases, J lost 5 bases, and 10 bases lay in between. CDR1 DFQATT and CDR2 SNEGSKA come from the germline V gene (reference sequence). The CDR3 is made up of 12 amino acids. The CDR3 nucleotides read TGCAGTGCTAGCCCCCTATCGTATGGCTACACCTTC. This translates into CSASPLSYGYTF.

The V and J genes are TRBV19 and TRBJ2-1; the match to TRBD2 covers 12 bases. Germline CDR1 reads LNHDA; CDR2 reads SQIVND (reference sequence). This CDR3 spans 15 amino acids. Trimming removed 2 bases from V and 10 bases from J; junction bases left unmatched: 6. In DNA form, the CDR3 reads TGTGCCAGTAGTATATGGACTAGCGGGACGAACGAGCAGTTCTTC. Translated, it gives CASSIWTSGTNEQFF. Full variable domain (missing parts from reference TRBV19 and TRBJ2-1): DGGITQSPKYLFRKEGQNVTLSCEQNLNHDAMYWYRQDPGQGLRLIYYSQIVNDFQKGDIAEGYSVSREKKESFPLTVTSAQKNPTAFYLCASSIWTSGTNEQFFGPGTRLTVL.

This clonotype was observed many times. V usage is TRBV3-1 and J usage is TRBJ2-1; 8 bases match TRBD1. The CDR3 is 16 residues long. V was clipped by 4 bases and J by 2 bases; unmatched bases: 7. Germline values: CDR1 LGHDT, CDR2 YNNKEL (reference sequence). The CDR3 nucleotides read TGTGCCAGCAGCCTGGACAGGGCAGCGACCTACAATGAGCAGTTCTTC. Residues: CASSLDRAATYNEQFF.

This clonotype was counted between two and nine times. The chain is built from TRBV29-1 and TRBJ2-5, with 11 bases matching TRBD1. The trim removed 3 bases at V and 2 bases at J, leaving 14 bases unmatched. The CDR3 sequence is 18 residues long. Germline lookup yields CDR1 SQVTM and CDR2 ANQGSEA. The CDR3 loop is CSVDEGQGVLYQQETQYF. The CDR3 nucleotides are TGCAGCGTTGATGAGGGACAGGGGGTATTATACCAACAAGAGACCCAGTACTTC.

Of note for this clonotype: This sequence may be a read error, since a much larger clone differs from it by one base. This sequence joins TRBV7-8 and TRBJ2-6, with 12 nucleotides matching TRBD2. V was pared by 5 bases and J by 3 bases, with 5 bases of the junction left unmatched. The CDR3 length is 17 residues. Looked up from germline, CDR1 is SGHVS and CDR2 is FQNEAQ. This chain's CDR3 is CASSPGTSGHGANVLTF. The CDR3 DNA is TGTGCCAGCAGCCCCGGGACTAGCGGGCATGGGGCCAACGTCCTGACTTTC.